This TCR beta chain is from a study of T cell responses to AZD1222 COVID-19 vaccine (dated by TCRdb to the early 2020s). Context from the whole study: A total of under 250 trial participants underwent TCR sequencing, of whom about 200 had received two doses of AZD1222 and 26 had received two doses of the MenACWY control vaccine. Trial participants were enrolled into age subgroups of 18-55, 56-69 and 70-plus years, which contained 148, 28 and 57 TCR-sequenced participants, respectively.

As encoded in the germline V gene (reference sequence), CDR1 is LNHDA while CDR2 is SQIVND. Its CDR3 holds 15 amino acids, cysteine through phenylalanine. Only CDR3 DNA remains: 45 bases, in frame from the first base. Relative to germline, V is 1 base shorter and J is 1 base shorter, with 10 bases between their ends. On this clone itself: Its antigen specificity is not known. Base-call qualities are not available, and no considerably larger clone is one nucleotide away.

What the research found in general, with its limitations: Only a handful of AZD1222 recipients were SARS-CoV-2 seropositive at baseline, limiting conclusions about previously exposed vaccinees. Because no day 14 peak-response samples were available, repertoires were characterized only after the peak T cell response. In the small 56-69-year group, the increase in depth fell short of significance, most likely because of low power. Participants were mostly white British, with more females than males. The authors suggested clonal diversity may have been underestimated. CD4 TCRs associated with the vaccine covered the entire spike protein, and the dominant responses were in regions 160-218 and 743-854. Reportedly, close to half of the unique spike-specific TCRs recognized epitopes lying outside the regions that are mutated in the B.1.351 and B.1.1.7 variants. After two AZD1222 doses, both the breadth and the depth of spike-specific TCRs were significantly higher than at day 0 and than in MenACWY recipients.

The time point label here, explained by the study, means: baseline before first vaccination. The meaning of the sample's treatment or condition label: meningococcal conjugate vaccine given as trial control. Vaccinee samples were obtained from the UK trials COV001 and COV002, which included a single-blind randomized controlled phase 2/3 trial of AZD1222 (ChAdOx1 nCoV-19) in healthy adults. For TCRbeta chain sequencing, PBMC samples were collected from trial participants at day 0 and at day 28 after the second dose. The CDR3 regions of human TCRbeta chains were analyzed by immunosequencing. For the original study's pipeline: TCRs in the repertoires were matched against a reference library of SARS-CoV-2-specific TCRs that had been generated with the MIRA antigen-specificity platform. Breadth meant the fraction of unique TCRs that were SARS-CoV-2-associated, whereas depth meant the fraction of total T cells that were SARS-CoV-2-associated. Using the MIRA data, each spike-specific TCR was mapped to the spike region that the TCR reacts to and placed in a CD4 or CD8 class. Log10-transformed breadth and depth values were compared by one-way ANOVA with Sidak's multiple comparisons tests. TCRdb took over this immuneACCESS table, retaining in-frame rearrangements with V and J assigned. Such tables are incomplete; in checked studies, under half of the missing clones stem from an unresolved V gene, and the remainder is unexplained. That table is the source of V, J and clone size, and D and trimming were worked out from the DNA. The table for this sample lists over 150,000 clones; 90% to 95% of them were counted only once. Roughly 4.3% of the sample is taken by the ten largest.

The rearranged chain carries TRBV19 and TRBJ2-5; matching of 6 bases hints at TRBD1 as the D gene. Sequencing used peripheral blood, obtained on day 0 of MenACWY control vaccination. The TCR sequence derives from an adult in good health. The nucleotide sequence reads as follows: TGTGCCAGTAGTATAGTCCCCAGGGGCCAAGAGACCCAGTACTTC. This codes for CASSIVPRGQETQYF.